The 31 T cell receptor beta chains presented below share a single source sample, sequenced in a study of blood T cell repertoires in COVID-19. Sequencing used immunoSEQ multiplex PCR; TCRdb keeps in-frame clones, though not all of them. The sample lists roughly 120,000 clones; about 72% were seen once. The specimen was peripheral blood. These receptors were obtained from an older woman with acute or convalescent COVID-19.

The CDR3 protein is CASSTGSVNSPLHF. CDR3 DNA sequence: TGCGCCAGTTCAACAGGGTCGGTGAATTCACCCCTCCACTTT. The chain joins TRBV5-1 to TRBJ1-6, with D tentatively TRBD1 (6 bases). The V gene lost 8 bases and the J gene lost 7 bases, with 16 bases spanning the gap. Germline V gene lookup returns CDR1 SGHRS and CDR2 YFSETQ. CDR3 length equals 14 residues.

The DNA for the CDR3 is TGCGCCAGCAGCCAAGAGACAGGGGGCGCGGGTGGCTACACCTTC. Translating gives CASSQETGGAGGYTF. This rearrangement joins TRBV4-3 to TRBJ1-2; 10 bases fit TRBD1. V trimming: 0 bases; J trimming: 7 bases; junction bases outside the gene matches: 5. CDR1 and CDR2 from the germline V gene are LGHNA and YSLEER. CDR3 length: 15 residues.

The gene calls are TRBV18 and TRBJ1-1; 7 positions agree with TRBD1. CDR3 length: 16 residues. The germline V gene encodes CDR1 KGHSH and CDR2 LQKENI. Trimming took 2 bases from V and 1 from J; bases not matched to a gene: 7. The CDR3 sequence: CASSPNRWDRNTEAFF. CDR3 coding DNA: TGTGCCAGCTCACCAAACCGCTGGGACAGGAACACTGAAGCTTTCTTT.

This clone was observed once. The gene calls are TRBV5-1 and TRBJ2-7, with 7 positions matching TRBD2. The CDR3 contains 18 residues. Germline V gene lookup returns CDR1 SGHRS and CDR2 YFSETQ. V lost 4 bases, J lost 4 bases, and 20 bases stayed unmatched. The CDR3 coding sequence is TGCGCCAGCAGCCGAGGTAGCGGCGGGGGTCCGATTGTGTACGAGCAGTACTTC. Its protein product is CASSRGSGGGPIVYEQYF. The full variable domain, completed using reference TRBV5-1 and TRBJ2-7, is KAGVTQTPRYLIKTRGQQVTLSCSPISGHRSVSWYQQTPGQGLQFLFEYFSETQRNKGNFPGRFSGRQFSNSRSEMNVSTLELGDSALYLCASSRGSGGGPIVYEQYFGPGTRLTVT.

The rearrangement joins TRBV24-1 to TRBJ2-4; 9 positions match TRBD1. The CDR3 consists of 16 residues. Trimming at V came to 4 bases and at J to 0 bases, leaving 3 bases not matched to a gene. In germline, CDR1 is KGHDR, CDR2 SFDVKD. Here the CDR3 reads CATSEGTGLAKNIQYF. The DNA for the CDR3 is TGTGCCACCAGTGAGGGGACAGGGCTAGCCAAAAACATTCAGTACTTC.

This clone was counted a few times. The V and J genes are TRBV6-5 and TRBJ2-1; TRBD1 might be the D (5 bases). The CDR3 extends over 12 amino acids. Trimming pared 6 bases from V and 4 bases from J, leaving 7 bases between. Germline CDR1 reads MNHEY; CDR2 reads SVGAGI. CDR3 protein: CASRGDYNEQFF. CDR3 sequence (DNA): TGTGCCAGCAGAGGGGATTACAATGAGCAGTTCTTC.

This clone was picked up a small number of times. This sequence joins TRBV7-2 and TRBJ1-1; D gene ambiguous. CDR1 and CDR2 from the germline V gene are SGHTA and FQGNSA. Trimming removed 5 bases from V and 6 bases from J, with 10 bases in between. CDR3 length: 12 amino acids. The CDR3 region has the DNA TGTGCCAGCAGCGAGTATCCCGCTGAAGCTTTCTTT. Its translation: CASSEYPAEAFF.

This clone was found a few times. The chain uses TRBV6-5 and TRBJ2-7; perhaps TRBD1 as D (5 bases). The ends were cut back, 6 bases at V and 2 bases at J, with 14 bases in the middle. The CDR3 consists of 14 residues. Germline V gene data show CDR1 as MNHEY and CDR2 as SVGAGI. The CDR3 DNA is TGTGCCAGCAGAACCCAGGGTGTGGCCTACGAGCAGTACTTC. Residues: CASRTQGVAYEQYF.

A few counts support this clone. This chain joins TRBV5-4 and TRBJ2-7; TRBD1 matches 11 bases. V dropped 5 bases and J dropped 5; count of bases not matched to a gene: 6. The CDR3 is made up of 14 amino acids. The germline V gene has CDR1 SGHNT and CDR2 YYREEE (reference sequence). CDR3 protein: CASSGGQGADEQYF. In DNA, the CDR3 is TGTGCCAGCAGTGGAGGACAGGGGGCGGACGAGCAGTACTTC. Using reference TRBV5-4 and TRBJ2-7 for the parts outside the CDR3, the full variable domain is ETGVTQSPTHLIKTRGQQVTLRCSSQSGHNTVSWYQQALGQGPQFIFQYYREEENGRGNFPPRFSGLQFPNYSSELNVNALELDDSALYLCASSGGQGADEQYFGPGTRLTVT.

This rearrangement joins TRBV11-2 to TRBJ2-1; no reliable D call. The CDR3 runs 13 residues. From germline, CDR1 is SGHAT and CDR2 FQNNGV. The V end lost 0 bases, the J end lost 6 bases, and 6 bases lay between the germline ends. The DNA for the CDR3 is TGTGCCAGCAGCTTAGAAGCCTTCAATGAGCAGTTCTTC. This translates into CASSLEAFNEQFF. Full variable domain (missing parts from reference TRBV11-2 and TRBJ2-1): EAGVAQSPRYKIIEKRQSVAFWCNPISGHATLYWYQQILGQGPKLLIQFQNNGVVDDSQLPKDRFSAERLKGVDSTLKIQPAKLEDSAVYLCASSLEAFNEQFFGPGTRLTVL.

Concerning this clone: Other DNA sequences within the sample encode an identical CDR3. The chain employs TRBV9 and TRBJ2-7; weak D call: TRBD2 (6 bases). Trimming took 0 bases from V and 1 from J, leaving 8 bases between them. This CDR3 has 14 amino acids. CDR1 and CDR2 (germline): SGDLS, YYNGEE. For the CDR3, the DNA is TGTGCCAGCAGCGTAGGGACTAATTCCTACGAGCAGTACTTC. It codes for CASSVGTNSYEQYF.

The rearrangement links TRBV7-6 to TRBJ1-5; D is unresolved. V lost 2 bases and J 0 bases, leaving 5 bases between the germline ends. The germline V gene encodes CDR1 SGHVS and CDR2 FNYEAQ. The CDR3 contains 14 residues. CDR3 DNA: TGTGCCAGCAGCTTAAGAGGTAGCAATCAGCCCCAGCATTTT. Amino acid sequence: CASSLRGSNQPQHF.

The gene calls are TRBV12-1 and TRBJ2-1; the tabulated D call, TRBD2, remains unverified against the DNA. TRBV12-1 is a pseudogene. The CDR3 loop spans 15 amino acids. CDR3 sequence reads: CASSPSSGGCSEQFF. The DNA for the CDR3 is TGTGCCAGCAGCCCATCTAGCGGGGGGTGTAGTGAGCAGTTCTTC.

The chain links TRBV27 to TRBJ1-5, with D possibly being TRBD1 (6 bases). Trimming took off 8 bases at V and 7 bases at J, with 15 bases between the two ends. This CDR3 comprises 13 residues. CDR1 and CDR2 from the germline V gene are MNHEY and SMNVEV (reference sequence). This chain's CDR3 is CASRGGGIQPQHF. DNA for the CDR3: TGTGCCAGCCGAGGGGGAGGGATCCAGCCCCAGCATTTT.

The sample holds one count of this clone. The J gene is TRBJ1-2, the V gene TRBV7-2, with D possibly matching TRBD1 (5 bases). Germline CDR1 reads SGHTA; CDR2 reads FQGNSA. V was shortened by 1 base and J by 6 bases, with 12 bases between the two germline ends. The CDR3 runs to 14 residues. The CDR3 sequence is CASSLVLGEDGYTF. Written as DNA, the CDR3 is TGTGCCAGCAGCTTAGTTTTAGGGGAGGATGGCTACACCTTC. The full variable domain, completed using reference TRBV7-2 and TRBJ1-2, is GAGVSQSPSNKVTEKGKDVELRCDPISGHTALYWYRQSLGQGLEFLIYFQGNSAPDKSGLPSDRFSAERTGGSVSTLTIQRTQQEDSAVYLCASSLVLGEDGYTFGSGTRLTVV.

The CDR3 loop is CASSLAGTGGPYEQYF. The CDR3 nucleotides read TGTGCCAGCAGCTTAGCGGGAACAGGGGGTCCCTACGAGCAGTACTTC. The chain carries TRBV7-2 and TRBJ2-7, with TRBD1 identical over 8 bases. J gave up 2 bases and V 0 bases, and 6 bases lay outside the gene matches. The CDR3 contains 16 residues. Germline CDR1 and CDR2: SGHTA and FQGNSA.

The chain has TRBV5-1 and TRBJ1-2; 10 bases map to TRBD1. CDR1 is SGHRS and CDR2 is YFSETQ in the germline V gene. The CDR3 loop spans 15 amino acids. V shed 3 bases and J 2 bases; nucleotides not matched to a gene: 4. CDR3 loop: CASSSWTGGNYGYTF. CDR3 DNA: TGCGCCAGCAGCTCATGGACAGGGGGGAACTATGGCTACACCTTC. The full variable domain, rest sourced from reference TRBV5-1 and TRBJ1-2, is KAGVTQTPRYLIKTRGQQVTLSCSPISGHRSVSWYQQTPGQGLQFLFEYFSETQRNKGNFPGRFSGRQFSNSRSEMNVSTLELGDSALYLCASSSWTGGNYGYTFGSGTRLTVV.

This sequence joins TRBV19 and TRBJ2-1; TRBD1 aligns across 10 bases. CDR1 is LNHDA and CDR2 is SQIVND in the germline V gene (reference sequence). Trimming took 5 bases from V and 2 from J; bases not matched to a gene: 9. The CDR3 is 17 residues long. The CDR3 protein is CASSDPRGQGAYNEQFF. DNA for the CDR3: TGTGCCAGTAGTGACCCACGCGGACAGGGGGCCTACAATGAGCAGTTCTTC.

This chain connects TRBV6-1 to TRBJ2-7; D ambiguous. Between the trimmed V and J ends, which lost 3 bases and 4 bases, there was a span of 7 bases. Germline CDR1 MNHNS, CDR2 SASEGT. The CDR3 spans 12 residues. CDR3 DNA sequence: TGTGCCAGCAGTGAGACTGTATACGAGCAGTACTTC. It codes for CASSETVYEQYF.

This clone is a singleton in its sample. This sequence joins TRBV19 and TRBJ1-2; tentative D call: TRBD1 (5 bases). Germline V gene lookup returns CDR1 LNHDA and CDR2 SQIVND (reference sequence). There are 15 residues in the CDR3. Trimming stripped 7 bases from V and 3 bases from J, with 18 bases between. For the CDR3, the DNA is TGTGCCAGTACGACACTTAGGGGTGGAGACTATGGCTACACCTTC. Its translation: CASTTLRGGDYGYTF.

The V gene is TRBV19, the J gene TRBJ2-7; the match to TRBD2 covers 9 bases. After removal of 5 bases from V and 6 bases from J, the junction contained 14 bases not matched to a gene. From germline, CDR1 is LNHDA and CDR2 SQIVND (reference sequence). This CDR3 comprises 16 residues. DNA for the CDR3: TGTGCCAGTAGTTTCTATAATGGGCGGGGGGGCCCCGAGCAGTACTTC. Translated, it gives CASSFYNGRGGPEQYF. The whole variable domain, filled in from reference TRBV19 and TRBJ2-7, reads DGGITQSPKYLFRKEGQNVTLSCEQNLNHDAMYWYRQDPGQGLRLIYYSQIVNDFQKGDIAEGYSVSREKKESFPLTVTSAQKNPTAFYLCASSFYNGRGGPEQYFGPGTRLTVT.

V and J are TRBV3-1 (or the pseudogene TRBV3-2) and TRBJ1-4; D might be TRBD1 (5 bases). From germline, CDR1 is LGHDT and CDR2 YNNKEL (reference sequence). This CDR3 spans 15 amino acids. The germline V and J ends were trimmed by 1 base and 7 bases, with 13 bases remaining between them. In DNA, the CDR3 is TGTGCCAGCAGCCAAGGTGCAGGGATGACTGAAAAACTGTTTTTT. It specifies CASSQGAGMTEKLFF.

This clone turned up a few times. The chain carries TRBV2 and TRBJ2-7, with TRBD1 matching 9 bases. Germline values: CDR1 SNHLY, CDR2 FYNNEI. The CDR3 is made up of 16 amino acids. The junction had 9 bases not matched to a gene; V was cut back by 5 bases and J by 1 base. The CDR3 DNA follows: TGTGCCAGCAGTAAAGGACAGGGGATGACGTCCTACGAGCAGTACTTC. Its translation: CASSKGQGMTSYEQYF.

Only one count was recorded for this clone. The chain recombines TRBV2 with TRBJ1-3, with D unresolved. V dropped 6 bases and J dropped 0 bases, with 15 bases sitting between them. This CDR3 spans 16 amino acids. Germline V gene sequence: CDR1 SNHLY, CDR2 FYNNEI. The CDR3 reads CASSPGLVLSGNTIYF. The CDR3 bases are TGTGCCAGCAGCCCCGGTCTCGTCCTCTCTGGAAACACCATATATTTT.

The V and J genes are TRBV28 and TRBJ2-7, with TRBD2 as a possible D gene (5 bases). Germline CDR1 MDHEN, CDR2 SYDVKM. V lost 7 bases and J 3 bases, leaving 16 bases between the germline ends. The CDR3 has 14 amino acids. In DNA, the CDR3 is TGTGCCAGCACCACCGTCAGCGGAGGCTACGAGCAGTACTTC. This encodes CASTTVSGGYEQYF. Full variable domain (remainder filled in from reference TRBV28 and TRBJ2-7): DVKVTQSSRYLVKRTGEKVFLECVQDMDHENMFWYRQDPGLGLRLIYFSYDVKMKEKGDIPEGYSVSREKKERFSLILESASTNQTSMYLCASTTVSGGYEQYFGPGTRLTVT.

The genes are TRBV28 and TRBJ1-2; D call uncertain. Trimming pared 3 bases from V and 5 bases from J, leaving 7 bases between. Germline CDR1 MDHEN, CDR2 SYDVKM. The CDR3 length is 12 residues. The CDR3 reads CASSFRTYGYTF. DNA for the CDR3: TGTGCCAGCAGTTTCAGAACGTATGGCTACACCTTC.

The V gene is TRBV9, the J gene TRBJ2-6, with D perhaps TRBD1 (6 bases). V was pared by 3 bases and J by 2 bases, with 12 bases between. Germline loops: CDR1 SGDLS, CDR2 YYNGEE. The CDR3 has 16 residues. The CDR3 loop reads CASSDDRSAGANVLTF. CDR3 DNA sequence: TGTGCCAGCAGCGACGACAGGTCGGCTGGGGCCAACGTCCTGACTTTC.

The chain employs TRBV19 and TRBJ2-2; TRBD1 matches 12 bases. The trim removed 5 bases at V and 2 bases at J, leaving 6 bases unmatched. The CDR3 extends over 17 amino acids. Germline values: CDR1 LNHDA, CDR2 SQIVND (reference sequence). The CDR3 DNA reads TGTGCCAGTAGTCCCGGGACAGGGGGCGTTAACACCGGGGAGCTGTTTTTT. This sequence encodes CASSPGTGGVNTGELFF. Combining the CDR3 with reference TRBV19 and TRBJ2-2 gives the whole variable domain DGGITQSPKYLFRKEGQNVTLSCEQNLNHDAMYWYRQDPGQGLRLIYYSQIVNDFQKGDIAEGYSVSREKKESFPLTVTSAQKNPTAFYLCASSPGTGGVNTGELFFGEGSRLTVL.

This clone was counted only a few times. The chain recombines TRBV3-1 (or the pseudogene TRBV3-2) with TRBJ2-6; no clear D. Germline-derived CDR1 and CDR2 are LGHDT and YNNKEL (reference sequence). The V end was cut by 0 bases, the J end by 2 bases, with 17 bases between. The CDR3 has 19 residues. CDR3 protein: CASSQDQLSRGAGANVLTF. The CDR3 DNA reads TGTGCCAGCAGCCAAGATCAACTGTCCCGCGGCGCTGGGGCCAACGTCCTGACTTTC.

This rearrangement joins TRBV27 to TRBJ2-7, with 9 nucleotides matching TRBD2. Germline V CDR1 and CDR2: MNHEY, SMNVEV (reference sequence). CDR3 size: 18 residues. The trim removed 2 bases at V and 4 bases at J, leaving 15 bases unmatched. CDR3 in DNA: TGTGCCAGCAGTTTAACCCCCCTCCAAGCGGGGGGACGGTACGAGCAGTACTTC. As protein: CASSLTPLQAGGRYEQYF.

The chain is built from TRBV30 and TRBJ1-2; no definite D call. Germline values: CDR1 GTSNPN, CDR2 SVGIG (reference sequence). The V and J ends lost 2 bases and 4 bases respectively, with 8 bases between them. The CDR3 extends over 12 amino acids. The CDR3 is CAWSQTLYGYTF. The CDR3 nucleotides read TGTGCCTGGAGTCAGACTCTCTATGGCTACACCTTC.